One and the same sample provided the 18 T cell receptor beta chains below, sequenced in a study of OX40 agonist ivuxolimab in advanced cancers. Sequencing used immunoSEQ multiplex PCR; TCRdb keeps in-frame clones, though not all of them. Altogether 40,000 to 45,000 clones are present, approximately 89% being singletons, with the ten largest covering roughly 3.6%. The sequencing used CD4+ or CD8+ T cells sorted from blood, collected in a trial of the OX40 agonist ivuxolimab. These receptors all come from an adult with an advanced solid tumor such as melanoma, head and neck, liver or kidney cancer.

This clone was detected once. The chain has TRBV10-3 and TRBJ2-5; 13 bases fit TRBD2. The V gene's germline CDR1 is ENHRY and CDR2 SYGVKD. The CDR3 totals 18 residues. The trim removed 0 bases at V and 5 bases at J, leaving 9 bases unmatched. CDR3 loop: CAISESWTSGSQRETQYF. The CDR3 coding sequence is TGTGCCATCAGTGAGTCGTGGACTAGCGGGAGTCAGAGGGAGACCCAGTACTTC.

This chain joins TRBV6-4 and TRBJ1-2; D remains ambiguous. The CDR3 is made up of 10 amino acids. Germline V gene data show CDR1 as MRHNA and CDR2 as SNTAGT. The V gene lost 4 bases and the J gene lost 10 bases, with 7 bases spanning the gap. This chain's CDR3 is CASSAWVYTF. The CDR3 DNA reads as TGTGCCAGCAGTGCCTGGGTCTACACCTTC.

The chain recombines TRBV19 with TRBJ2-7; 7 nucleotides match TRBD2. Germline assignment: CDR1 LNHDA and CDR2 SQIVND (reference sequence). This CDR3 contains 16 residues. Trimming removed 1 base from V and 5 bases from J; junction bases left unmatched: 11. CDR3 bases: TGTGCCAGTAGTATAGTTGGGGGAGGGCCTATCCACGAGCAGTACTTC. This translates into CASSIVGGGPIHEQYF.

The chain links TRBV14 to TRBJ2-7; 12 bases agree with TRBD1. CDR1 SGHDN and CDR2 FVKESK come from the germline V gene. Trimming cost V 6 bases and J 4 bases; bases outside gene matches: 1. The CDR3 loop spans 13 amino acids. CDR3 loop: CASRGQGAYEQYF. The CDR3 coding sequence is TGTGCCAGCAGGGGACAGGGGGCATACGAGCAGTACTTC.

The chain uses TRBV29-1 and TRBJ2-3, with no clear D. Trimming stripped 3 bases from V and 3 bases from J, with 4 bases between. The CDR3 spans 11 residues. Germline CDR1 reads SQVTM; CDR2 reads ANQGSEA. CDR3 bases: TGCAGCGTTGACGGTACAGATACGCAGTATTTT. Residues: CSVDGTDTQYF.

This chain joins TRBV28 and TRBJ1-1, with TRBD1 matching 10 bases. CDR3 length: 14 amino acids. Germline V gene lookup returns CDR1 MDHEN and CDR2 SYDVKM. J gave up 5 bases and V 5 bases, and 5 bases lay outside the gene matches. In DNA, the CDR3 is TGTGCCAGCAGTCAGACAGGGGGCCAAACTGAAGCTTTCTTT. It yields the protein CASSQTGGQTEAFF.

The DNA of the CDR3 is TGTGCCAGCAGCACTTGGGGACAGCAAGAGACCCAGTACTTC. This encodes CASSTWGQQETQYF. The chain couples TRBV11-1 to TRBJ2-5; 7 bases align to TRBD1. Germline V lookup: CDR1 SGHAT, CDR2 FQDESV (reference sequence). This CDR3 region has 14 residues. The ends lost 5 bases at V and 2 bases at J; junction bases unmatched: 5.

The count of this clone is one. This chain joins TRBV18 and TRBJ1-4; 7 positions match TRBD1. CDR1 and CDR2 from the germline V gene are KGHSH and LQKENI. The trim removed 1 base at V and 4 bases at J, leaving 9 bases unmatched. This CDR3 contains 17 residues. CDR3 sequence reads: CASSPLPGTAHNEKLFF. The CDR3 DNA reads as TGTGCCAGCTCACCACTTCCTGGGACAGCCCATAATGAAAAACTGTTTTTT.

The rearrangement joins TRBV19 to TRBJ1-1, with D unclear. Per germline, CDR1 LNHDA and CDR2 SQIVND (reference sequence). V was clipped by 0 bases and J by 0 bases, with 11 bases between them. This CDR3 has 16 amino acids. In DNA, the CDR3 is TGTGCCAGTAGTATAGATCGGGGAAGCCTGAACACTGAAGCTTTCTTT. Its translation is CASSIDRGSLNTEAFF.

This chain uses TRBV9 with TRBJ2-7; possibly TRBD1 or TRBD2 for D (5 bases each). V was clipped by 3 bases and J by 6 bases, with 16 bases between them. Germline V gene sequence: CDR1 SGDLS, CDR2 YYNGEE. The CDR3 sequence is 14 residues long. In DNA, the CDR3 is TGTGCCAGCAGCGGGGGGATTGTTGGAGCCGAGCAGTACTTC. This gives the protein CASSGGIVGAEQYF.

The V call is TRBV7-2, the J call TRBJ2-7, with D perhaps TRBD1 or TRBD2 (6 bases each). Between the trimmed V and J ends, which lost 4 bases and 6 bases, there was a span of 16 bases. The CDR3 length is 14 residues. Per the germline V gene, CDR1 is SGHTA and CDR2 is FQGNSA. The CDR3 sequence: CASSSYRGTSEQYF. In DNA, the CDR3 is TGTGCCAGCAGCTCCTATCGGGGGACATCCGAGCAGTACTTC.

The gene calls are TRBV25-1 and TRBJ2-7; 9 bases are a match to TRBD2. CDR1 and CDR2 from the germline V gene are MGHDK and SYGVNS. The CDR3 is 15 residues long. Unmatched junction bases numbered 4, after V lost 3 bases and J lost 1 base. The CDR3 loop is CASSDPAGGSYEQYF. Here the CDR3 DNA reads TGTGCCAGCAGTGACCCAGCGGGAGGTTCCTACGAGCAGTACTTC.

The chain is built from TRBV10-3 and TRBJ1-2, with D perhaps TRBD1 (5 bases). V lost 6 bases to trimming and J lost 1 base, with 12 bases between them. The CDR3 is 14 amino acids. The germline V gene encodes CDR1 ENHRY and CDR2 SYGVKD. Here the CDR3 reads CAIRGGLSNYGYTF. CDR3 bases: TGTGCCATCAGGGGGGGACTTAGTAACTATGGCTACACCTTC.

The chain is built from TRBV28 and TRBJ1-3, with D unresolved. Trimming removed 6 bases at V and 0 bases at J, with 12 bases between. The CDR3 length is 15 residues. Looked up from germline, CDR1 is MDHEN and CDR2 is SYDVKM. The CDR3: CASRIHGGSGNTIYF. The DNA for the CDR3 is TGTGCCAGCAGGATACACGGCGGCTCTGGAAACACCATATATTTT.

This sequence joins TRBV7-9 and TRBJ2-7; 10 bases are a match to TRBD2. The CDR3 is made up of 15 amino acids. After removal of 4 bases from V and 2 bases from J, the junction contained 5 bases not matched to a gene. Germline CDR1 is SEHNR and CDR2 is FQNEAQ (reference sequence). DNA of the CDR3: TGTGCCAGCAGCTCCACTAGCGGGAACCCCTACGAGCAGTACTTC. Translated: CASSSTSGNPYEQYF.

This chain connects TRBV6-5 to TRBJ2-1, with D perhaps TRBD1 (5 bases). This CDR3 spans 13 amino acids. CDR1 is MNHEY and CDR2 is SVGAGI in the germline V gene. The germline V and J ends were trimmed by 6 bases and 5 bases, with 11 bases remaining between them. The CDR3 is CASRSRVNNEQFF. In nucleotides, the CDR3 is TGTGCCAGCAGGTCCAGGGTCAACAATGAGCAGTTCTTC.

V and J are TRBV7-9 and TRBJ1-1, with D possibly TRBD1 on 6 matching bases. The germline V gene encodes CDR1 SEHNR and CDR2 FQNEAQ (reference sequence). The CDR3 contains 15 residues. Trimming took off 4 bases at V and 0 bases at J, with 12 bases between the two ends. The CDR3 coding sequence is TGTGCCAGCAGCTCAAGAGAGGGGGTGAACACTGAAGCTTTCTTT. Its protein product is CASSSREGVNTEAFF.

In DNA form, the CDR3 reads TGTGCCAGCAGCTTAGTTGGGGCAGATACGCAGTATTTT. Translated: CASSLVGADTQYF. The genes are TRBV7-2 and TRBJ2-3; D remains unclear. The V gene's germline CDR1 is SGHTA and CDR2 FQGNSA. The CDR3 has 13 amino acids. V was trimmed by 1 base and J by 4 bases, leaving 6 bases between them. The entire variable domain, with the rest obtained from reference TRBV7-2 and TRBJ2-3, is as follows: GAGVSQSPSNKVTEKGKDVELRCDPISGHTALYWYRQSLGQGLEFLIYFQGNSAPDKSGLPSDRFSAERTGGSVSTLTIQRTQQEDSAVYLCASSLVGADTQYFGPGTRLTVL.